Listed below are T cell receptor beta chains from one sample, sequenced in a study of cytomegalovirus exposure and HLA in healthy donors. Assay used: immunoSEQ multiplex PCR; TCRdb lists only in-frame clones, some missing. The table records 120,000 or so clones, 66% of them present only once. The sequenced sample was PBMCs. The receptors here all came from a man aged 18 to 30 in good health and CMV-seronegative. CDR3s include the opening cysteine and the closing phenylalanine or tryptophan. D genes are given only for firm matches. Size values are once, few and many counts, or a class for expanded clones, and some rows have none.

14	TRBV19	TRBD1	TRBJ2-7	once	TGTGCCAGTAGTACCCGGGACAGATCCTACGAGCAGTACTTC	CASSTRDRSYEQYF
14	TRBV4-3	TRBD2	TRBJ2-2	few	TGCGCCAGCAGCTTACAACTAGCGTCCGGGGAGCTGTTTTTT	CASSLQLASGELFF
14	TRBV7-2	NA	TRBJ2-7	NA	TGTGCCAGCAGCGCTAACAGGGCATCCTACGAGCAGTACTTC	CASSANRASYEQYF
15	TRBV7-7	NA	TRBJ1-5	NA	TGTGCCAGCAGCTTAGGGGAGCGGGGAGATCAGCCCCAGCATTTT	CASSLGERGDQPQHF
16	TRBV5-1	TRBD2	TRBJ2-2	few	TGCGCCAGCAGCGAACTAGCGGGGGGCAACACCGGGGAGCTGTTTTTT	CASSELAGGNTGELFF
13	TRBV5-1	NA	TRBJ1-1	few	TGCGCCAGCAGCGTTTCACTCAACACTGAAGCTTTCTTT	CASSVSLNTEAFF
14	TRBV7-9	NA	TRBJ2-7	NA	TGTGCCAGCAGCCCCCTGGCGGATCAATACGAGCAGTACTTC	CASSPLADQYEQYF
15	TRBV18	NA	TRBJ2-2	NA	TGTGCCAGCTCACCAGGGGCAACGAACACCGGGGAGCTGTTTTTT	CASSPGATNTGELFF
12	TRBV10-3	NA	TRBJ2-1	few	TGTGCCATCAGTGAACGGGGGAATGAGCAGTTCTTC	CAISERGNEQFF
14	TRBV7-2	NA	TRBJ2-7	NA	TGTGCCAGCGGGGGTGTCAGGGGTATCTACGAGCAGTACTTC	CASGGVRGIYEQYF
17	TRBV7-8	NA	TRBJ1-5	NA	TGTGCCAGCAGGAGGTTCGGGGGGGCAAAGATCAATCAGCCCCAGCATTTT	CASRRFGGAKINQPQHF
16	TRBV7-8	TRBD2	TRBJ2-1	few	TGTGCCAGCAGCTTCCGACTAGCGGGGCCTTACAATGAGCAGTTCTTC	CASSFRLAGPYNEQFF
15	TRBV28	NA	TRBJ2-5	NA	TGTGCCAGCAGTTCAACTGACAGACACGAAGAGACCCAGTACTTC	CASSSTDRHEETQYF
15	TRBV28	TRBD1	TRBJ2-1	NA	TGTGCCAGCAGTCCGGACAGGGTAGCCTACAATGAGCAGTTCTTC	CASSPDRVAYNEQFF
11	TRBV19	NA	TRBJ1-4	few	TGTGCCAGTAGTAGCGCCCCCCAACTGTTTTTT	CASSSAPQLFF
15	TRBV5-1	NA	TRBJ1-1	NA	TGCGCCAGCAGCCTGACGGGGGGCGATGACACTGAAGCTTTCTTT	CASSLTGGDDTEAFF
14	TRBV5-1	NA	TRBJ1-2	NA	TGCGCCAGCAAAACGGGGGGGGACGACTATGGCTACACCTTC	CASKTGGDDYGYTF
17	TRBV4-2	NA	TRBJ2-2	NA	TGTGCCAGCAGCCAAGATCGGGCAGGGCGGAACACCGGGGAGCTGTTTTTT	CASSQDRAGRNTGELFF
15	TRBV12-5	TRBD1	TRBJ2-3	NA	TGTGCTAGTGGATCGGGACAGGGGGTCGCAGATACGCAGTATTTT	CASGSGQGVADTQYF
12	TRBV28	NA	TRBJ2-2	once	TGTGCCAGCAGTTTACTCACCGGGGAGCTGTTTTTT	CASSLLTGELFF
12	TRBV19	TRBD2	TRBJ2-7	NA	TGTGCCAGTTCTAGCGGGAGGCTCGAGCAGTACTTC	CASSSGRLEQYF
14	TRBV27	NA	TRBJ1-1	NA	TGTGCCAGCAGTTTCGACAGCATGAACACTGAAGCTTTCTTT	CASSFDSMNTEAFF
15	TRBV7-9	NA	TRBJ2-3	once	TGTGCCAGCAGCTTAGCGGGGGGGCCTTTCGATACGCAGTATTTT	CASSLAGGPFDTQYF
16	TRBV19	NA	TRBJ2-3	NA	TGTGCCAGTAGTATAGATGCTAGCTCAGGTGGAGATACGCAGTATTTT	CASSIDASSGGDTQYF
14	TRBV7-8	NA	TRBJ1-5	NA	TGTGCCAGCAGCTTAGCGTCAGGGAATCAGCCCCAGCATTTT	CASSLASGNQPQHF
16	TRBV5-6	TRBD2	TRBJ2-1	NA	TGTGCCAGCAGCTTGAAGTGGCTAGCGGGCTACAATGAGCAGTTCTTC	CASSLKWLAGYNEQFF
12	TRBV9	NA	TRBJ1-2	NA	TGTGCCAGCAGCGCAGCGGGCTATGGCTACACCTTC	CASSAAGYGYTF
14	TRBV5-1	NA	TRBJ1-2	NA	TGCGCCAGCAGCTTCGACATCCCAGGGAACGGCTACACCTTC	CASSFDIPGNGYTF
15	TRBV7-9	TRBD1	TRBJ1-2	NA	TGTTCCAGCAGCTTAACAATCCCGACAGGGGATGGCTACACCTTC	CSSSLTIPTGDGYTF
16	TRBV9	TRBD1	TRBJ1-2	few	TGTGCCAGCAGCTTCACACCGGGACAGGGGGTCACTGGCTACACCTTC	CASSFTPGQGVTGYTF
14	TRBV12-1	NA	TRBJ2-7	once	TGTGCCAGCAGCTTAACTAGCGGGAGAAGTGAGCAGTACTTC	CASSLTSGRSEQYF
15	TRBV30	NA	TRBJ1-2	NA	TGTGCCTGGAGTGGGGGTTGGAGGTCCTCTAACGGCTACACCTTC	CAWSGGWRSSNGYTF
16	TRBV29-1	NA	TRBJ2-7	NA	TGCAGCGTTGAAGTTGGGGTGGGGGGACCAACCTACGAGCAGTACTTC	CSVEVGVGGPTYEQYF
16	TRBV23-1	TRBD2	TRBJ2-3	NA	TGCGCCAGCAGTCAGTATCTAGCGGGAGGGACAGATACGCAGTATTTT	CASSQYLAGGTDTQYF
16	TRBV7-9	TRBD1	TRBJ2-4	NA	TGTGCCAGCAGCTTAGTCTCGGGACAGGGGGCCTACATTCAGTACTTC	CASSLVSGQGAYIQYF
16	TRBV6-5	TRBD1	TRBJ2-3	NA	TGTGCCAGCAGTTACACCGACAGGGCCGGGTCAGATACGCAGTATTTT	CASSYTDRAGSDTQYF
17	TRBV10-3	NA	TRBJ2-7	NA	TGTGCCATCAGTGAGTCCGTTGGGAGGGGGGCGGTCCACGAGCAGTACTTC	CAISESVGRGAVHEQYF
14	TRBV18	NA	TRBJ2-7	NA	TGTGCCAGCTCACCACCGGGGCTAGCCTACGAGCAGTACTTC	CASSPPGLAYEQYF
14	TRBV27	TRBD1	TRBJ2-3	few	TGTGCCAGCAGTTACAGGGGGCATGTTGATACGCAGTATTTT	CASSYRGHVDTQYF
16	TRBV23-1	TRBD1	TRBJ2-6	NA	TGCGCCAGCAGTCGCAAGGGGGCGGGCGGGGCCAACGTCCTGACTTTC	CASSRKGAGGANVLTF
15	TRBV6-4	NA	TRBJ2-7	once	TGTGCCAGCAGTTCCGTAGGGACTTCCAGCTACGAGCAGTACTTC	CASSSVGTSSYEQYF
13	TRBV28	NA	TRBJ2-3	NA	TGTGCCAGCAGTTTAACCAGAACAGATACGCAGTATTTT	CASSLTRTDTQYF
14	TRBV6-1	NA	TRBJ1-2	NA	TGTGCCAGCAGTGGGGGCCATGCGGACTATGGCTACACCTTC	CASSGGHADYGYTF
16	TRBV9	TRBD2	TRBJ2-3	NA	TGTGCCAGCAGCTCCCAACTCCTAGCGGGGGGAGATACGCAGTATTTT	CASSSQLLAGGDTQYF
12	TRBV10-2	NA	TRBJ1-5	NA	TGCGCCAGCACACAGGGCAATCAGCCCCAGCATTTT	CASTQGNQPQHF
13	TRBV7-9	NA	TRBJ2-3	NA	TGTGCCAGCAGCTTCTTCCCCACAGATACGCAGTATTTT	CASSFFPTDTQYF
14	TRBV25-1	TRBD1	TRBJ1-1	NA	TGTGCCAGCAGCGACAGGGGTACGAACACTGAAGCTTTCTTT	CASSDRGTNTEAFF
13	TRBV27	NA	TRBJ1-1	NA	TGTGCCAGCGGGGGCCAGGGAGTCACTGAAGCTTTCTTT	CASGGQGVTEAFF
15	TRBV6-1	TRBD1	TRBJ2-7	NA	TGTGCCAGCAGTGCCATAGGGTCAGGGGGCGGCGAGCAGTACTTC	CASSAIGSGGGEQYF
14	TRBV30	NA	TRBJ1-3	NA	TGTGCCTGGAGCCGAGGAGGGTCCGGAAACACCATATATTTT	CAWSRGGSGNTIYF
16	TRBV4-1	NA	TRBJ1-5	few	TGCGCCAGCAGCCAAGAATGGGGCATGGTGAATCAGCCCCAGCATTTT	CASSQEWGMVNQPQHF
17	TRBV7-9	TRBD2	TRBJ2-7	NA	TGTGCCAGCAGTTCAACCTTCGGGACTAGGGAGAAGTACGAGCAGTACTTC	CASSSTFGTREKYEQYF
10	TRBV6-1	NA	TRBJ1-4	NA	TGTGCCAGCAGAGGGAGGGGACTGTTTTTT	CASRGRGLFF
14	TRBV27	TRBD2	TRBJ2-7	few	TGTGCCAGCAGTCCCGGGACTAGCGGCTACGAGCAGTACTTC	CASSPGTSGYEQYF
12	TRBV19	TRBD1	TRBJ2-4	NA	TGTGCCAGTAGAACCGACAGGGACATTCAGTACTTC	CASRTDRDIQYF
13	TRBV7-9	NA	TRBJ2-7	NA	TGTGCCAGCAGCTTAGCGGCGGCCTCGGAGCAGTACTTC	CASSLAAASEQYF
13	TRBV6-6	NA	TRBJ2-7	NA	TGTGCCAGCAGTTCCCCCCCTAAGTACGAGCAGTACTTC	CASSSPPKYEQYF